This TCR beta chain was obtained from a study of metastatic and nonmetastatic thyroid tumors. This clone was observed at least ten times. No patient received treatment before thyroid surgery. The germline V gene encodes CDR1 PRHDT and CDR2 FYEKMQ (reference sequence). V lost 5 bases to trimming and J lost 2 bases, with 12 bases between them. The CDR3 loop spans 14 amino acids. TCRdb reprocessed the PCR reads using MiXCR. The sample has about 31,000 clones, under 25% seen once; the top ten hold under 25%. This chain uses TRBV13 with TRBJ2-5, with D possibly being TRBD1 (6 bases). The TCR sequence derives from a female donor with papillary thyroid cancer or a benign thyroid nodule (not recorded which). Some clones in this sample may be carry-over from other donors' samples. Sequences were obtained from blood. The CDR3 coding sequence is TGTGCCAGCAGCCTTCGGGACATACAAGAGACCCAGTACTTC. Its protein product is CASSLRDIQETQYF.